This T cell receptor beta chain appears in the sequencing data of a study of T cell changes during pregnancy in multiple sclerosis. The CDR3 sequence is 17 residues long. Trimming took 5 bases from V and 2 from J; bases not matched to a gene: 7. CDR1 SGHAT and CDR2 FQNNGV come from the germline V gene. The repertoire was sequenced with immunoSEQ multiplex PCR; TCRdb's copy has only in-frame clones and lacks some. The table lists approximately 97,000 clones, about nine tenths of them singletons. The sample consisted of peripheral blood, taken in the second trimester of pregnancy. This chain joins TRBV11-2 and TRBJ2-3; TRBD2 agrees at 13 bases. This receptor was taken from a female donor in good health, enrolled as a control in a pregnancy study. CDR3 in amino acids: CASSGMGLAGPTDTQYF. The CDR3 nucleotides are TGTGCCAGCAGCGGGATGGGACTAGCGGGGCCCACAGATACGCAGTATTTT.